This is a list of T cell receptor beta chains from one sample in a study of T cells in Graves' hyperthyroidism and ophthalmopathy. TCRdb reprocessed the multiplex PCR reads via MiXCR and lists one record per CDR3 protein. The profile shows a few hundred thousand distinct CDR3 sequences, 14% of them singletons. The sequencing input was blood. The source of these receptors is a woman under 40 with Graves' ophthalmopathy. Both conserved end residues are part of each CDR3. Each record gives: clone size, V gene, CDR3 length, D gene, J gene, CDR3 DNA, CDR3 protein. A D gene is named only where the DNA matches it firmly. Size is omitted from some rows. Given values are once, few, many or a class for expanded clones.

many,TRBV5-6,12,-,TRBJ2-5,TGTGCCAGCGAGGCGGTTCAAGAGACCCAGTACTTC,CASEAVQETQYF
many,TRBV13,14,-,TRBJ2-7,TGTGCCAGCAGCTTTTTCTCCCAAACCTACGAGCAGTACTTC,CASSFFSQTYEQYF
many,TRBV30,14,-,TRBJ1-1,TGTGCCTGGAGTCGGCCAGCAACAAGCACTGAAGCTTTCTTT,CAWSRPATSTEAFF
many,TRBV20-1,13,-,TRBJ2-1,TGCAGTGCTACCCACGACACCTACAATGAGCAGTTCTTC,CSATHDTYNEQFF
-,TRBV2,14,TRBD2,TRBJ2-1,TGTGCCAGCAGTGTGGGACTAGCGGCCGGTGAGCAGTTCTTC,CASSVGLAAGEQFF
-,TRBV7-7,16,TRBD1,TRBJ2-5,TGTGCTAGCAGCTTTGGGGACAGGGGAGAGGGAGAGGTCCAGTACTTC,CASSFGDRGEGEVQYF
many,TRBV7-2,15,TRBD1,TRBJ2-7,TGTGCCAGCAGCTTAGGCGGACAGGGAATCTACGAGCAGTACTTC,CASSLGGQGIYEQYF
many,TRBV6-1,15,-,TRBJ1-4,TGTGCCAGCAGTCGCTCTGGAGGGGTGGGTGAAAAACTGTTTTTT,CASSRSGGVGEKLFF
many,TRBV30,13,-,TRBJ1-5,TGTGCCTGGAGTTCTGGGGTCAATCAGCCCCAGCATTTT,CAWSSGVNQPQHF
many,TRBV20-1,15,-,TRBJ2-7,TGCAGTGCTCCCCCACGGGGAACCTTTGGCTACGAGCAGTACTTC,CSAPPRGTFGYEQYF
few,TRBV30,15,-,TRBJ2-6,TGTGCCTGGAGTGTACGGGTCTCTGGGGCCAACGTCCTGACTTTC,CAWSVRVSGANVLTF
many,TRBV2,13,-,TRBJ1-2,TGTGCCAGCAGGTCCGGGGCCAGCTATGGCTACACCTTC,CASRSGASYGYTF
many,TRBV20-1,13,TRBD2,TRBJ2-5,TGCAGTGCTAGGGTAGCGGGACAAGAGACCCAGTACTTC,CSARVAGQETQYF
-,TRBV6-5,15,TRBD1,TRBJ2-2,TGTGCCAGCAGTTCAGGGGGCGCGCACACCGGGGAGCTGTTTTTT,CASSSGGAHTGELFF
many,TRBV18,13,-,TRBJ1-5,TGTGCCAGCTCACCTGATAGTGGGCAGCCCCAGCATTTT,CASSPDSGQPQHF
many,TRBV18,15,TRBD1,TRBJ1-6,TGTGCCAGCTCACCACCTGGGACAGGGGTTTCACCCCTCCACTTT,CASSPPGTGVSPLHF
-,TRBV20-1,8,-,TRBJ1-3,TGCAGTGCTCCACCGGCATATTTT,CSAPPAYF
-,TRBV6-1,14,-,TRBJ1-1,TGTGCCAGCAGGGCCAACAGGGAGAACACTGAAGCTTTCTTT,CASRANRENTEAFF
many,TRBV12-3/TRBV12-4,14,-,TRBJ2-3,TGTGCCAGCAGCATTGTAGGGGGGGGAGATACGCAGTATTTT,CASSIVGGGDTQYF
few,TRBV19,15,-,TRBJ2-7,TGTGCCAGTAGTTCGGGACCGATTCCCGACTACGAGCAGTACTTC,CASSSGPIPDYEQYF
few,TRBV6-2/TRBV6-3,18,-,TRBJ2-3,TGTGCCAGCAGTTACTCGAGGGGACCAACCCGGGGGACAGATACGCAGTATTTT,CASSYSRGPTRGTDTQYF
-,TRBV5-4,15,-,TRBJ2-1,TGTGCCAGCAGCCTGGAAGGGGTGCGGGGCAATGAGCAGTTCTTC,CASSLEGVRGNEQFF
few,TRBV14,15,-,TRBJ1-3,TGTGCCAGCAGCCAAGAAGGGTTCTCTGGAAACACCATATATTTT,CASSQEGFSGNTIYF
many,TRBV7-9,16,-,TRBJ1-4,TGTGCCAGCAGCTTAGTTGTTCTCTCAACTAATGAAAAACTGTTTTTT,CASSLVVLSTNEKLFF
many,TRBV6-5,16,-,TRBJ1-5,TGTGCCAGCAGTTATCGAGATGTCCCGGGACAAGTGCCCCAGCATTTT,CASSYRDVPGQVPQHF
many,TRBV28,17,TRBD2,TRBJ2-1,TGTGCCAGCAGTTTCCGGACTAGCCTGAATCCCTACAATGAGCAGTTCTTC,CASSFRTSLNPYNEQFF
many,TRBV7-9,15,-,TRBJ2-1,TGTGCCAGCAGCTTAGCGGGTACCCGTTACAATGAGCAGTTCTTC,CASSLAGTRYNEQFF
many,TRBV3-1,21,-,TRBJ1-2,TGTGCCAGCAGCCAAGAATACGGAGAATTTGGTTCTCACCGAGGATTCTATGGCTACACCTTC,CASSQEYGEFGSHRGFYGYTF
few,TRBV20-1,18,TRBD1,TRBJ2-4,TGCAGTGCTAGAGATCCGTGGGGACAGGGCCCTGCCAAAAACATTCAGTACTTC,CSARDPWGQGPAKNIQYF
few,TRBV20-1,16,-,TRBJ2-3,TGCAGTGCTAGTCTGTCTGGGGGGCTACTCACAGATACGCAGTATTTT,CSASLSGGLLTDTQYF
many,TRBV20-1,11,-,TRBJ2-1,TGCAGTGCTAGATGGGGTTGGGAGCAGTTCTTC,CSARWGWEQFF
many,TRBV12-3/TRBV12-4,14,-,TRBJ2-7,TGTGCCAGCAGTGGGAGGGGGAGAAGCTACGAGCAGTACTTC,CASSGRGRSYEQYF
few,TRBV5-1,11,TRBD1,TRBJ2-7,TGCGCCAGCAGCTGGGACAGCCAGCAGTACTTC,CASSWDSQQYF
-,TRBV5-1,12,-,TRBJ1-3,TGCGCCAGCAGCGGGCAGGGAGACACCATATATTTT,CASSGQGDTIYF
few,TRBV13,15,TRBD1,TRBJ1-6,TGTGCCAGCAGCTTCTTGGGGACAGGCAATTCACCCCTCCACTTT,CASSFLGTGNSPLHF
many,TRBV6-1,14,TRBD2,TRBJ2-7,TGTGCCAGCAGCGGAAGCGGGGGGGTTTACGAGCAGTACTTC,CASSGSGGVYEQYF
few,TRBV6-1,17,-,TRBJ2-2,TGTGCCAGCAGTGAAGTAGTGTATTGGGGCCCTCCCGGGGAGCTGTTTTTT,CASSEVVYWGPPGELFF
many,TRBV12-3/TRBV12-4,14,-,TRBJ1-3,TGTGCCAGCAGTTTAGCCCCACAGGGAAACACCATATATTTT,CASSLAPQGNTIYF
-,TRBV6-9,17,-,TRBJ2-7,TGTGCCAGCAGTTACAGTAGGACCCGCGGGTCCACCTACGAGCAGTACTTC,CASSYSRTRGSTYEQYF
many,TRBV3-1,14,TRBD2,TRBJ2-3,TGTGCCAGCAGCCCCGGGACTAGCGGTGGGACGCAGTATTTT,CASSPGTSGGTQYF
many,TRBV24-1,16,TRBD2,TRBJ2-3,TGTGCCACCAGTGATCCGGGGGGGAGAAGCACAGATACGCAGTATTTT,CATSDPGGRSTDTQYF
many,TRBV20-1,15,-,TRBJ2-7,TGCAGTGCTAAGCCCCTATCGAGGGGCCCTGGGGAGCAGTACTTC,CSAKPLSRGPGEQYF
-,TRBV28,13,TRBD1,TRBJ2-7,TGTGCCAGCAGTTCAGAGACAGGGGTTGAGCAGTACTTC,CASSSETGVEQYF
many,TRBV6-1,14,TRBD1,TRBJ1-1,TGTGCCAGCAGGCCCGACAGGGTGGGTGCTGAAGCTTTCTTT,CASRPDRVGAEAFF
many,TRBV28,15,TRBD2,TRBJ2-2,TGTGCCAGCAGTTCGCTAGCGGGGGACACCGGGGAGCTGTTTTTT,CASSSLAGDTGELFF
many,TRBV11-2,17,TRBD1,TRBJ2-3,TGTGCCAGCAGCCGATACCCCAGGGACAGGGCGACAGATACGCAGTATTTT,CASSRYPRDRATDTQYF
many,TRBV28,15,-,TRBJ2-7,TGTGCCAGCAGTTCCCGATTGGCCGTCAGGTACGAGCAGTACTTC,CASSSRLAVRYEQYF
-,TRBV19,15,-,TRBJ2-3,TGTGCCAGTAGTATAACTGGGGCGGGAAAGGATACGCAGTATTTT,CASSITGAGKDTQYF
many,TRBV27,12,-,TRBJ2-2,TGTGCCAGCAGCCTCCGGCCCGGGGAGCTGTTTTTT,CASSLRPGELFF
many,TRBV4-1,20,TRBD2,TRBJ2-2,TGCGCCAGCAGCCACCCGGGACTAGCGGGGGGGCCCGGAAGCACCGGGGAGCTGTTTTTT,CASSHPGLAGGPGSTGELFF
many,TRBV20-1,17,TRBD2,TRBJ2-2,TGCAGTGCTAGACTAGCGGGGGGCCCCCCGGGGACCGGGGAGCTGTTTTTT,CSARLAGGPPGTGELFF
many,TRBV7-9,15,-,TRBJ2-3,TGTGCCAGCAGCTTTGTGCAGGGGCGTAGTGATACGCAGTATTTT,CASSFVQGRSDTQYF
many,TRBV2,14,-,TRBJ2-7,TGTGCCAGCAGTGCGAGGGGAGCCTCCTACGAGCAGTACTTC,CASSARGASYEQYF